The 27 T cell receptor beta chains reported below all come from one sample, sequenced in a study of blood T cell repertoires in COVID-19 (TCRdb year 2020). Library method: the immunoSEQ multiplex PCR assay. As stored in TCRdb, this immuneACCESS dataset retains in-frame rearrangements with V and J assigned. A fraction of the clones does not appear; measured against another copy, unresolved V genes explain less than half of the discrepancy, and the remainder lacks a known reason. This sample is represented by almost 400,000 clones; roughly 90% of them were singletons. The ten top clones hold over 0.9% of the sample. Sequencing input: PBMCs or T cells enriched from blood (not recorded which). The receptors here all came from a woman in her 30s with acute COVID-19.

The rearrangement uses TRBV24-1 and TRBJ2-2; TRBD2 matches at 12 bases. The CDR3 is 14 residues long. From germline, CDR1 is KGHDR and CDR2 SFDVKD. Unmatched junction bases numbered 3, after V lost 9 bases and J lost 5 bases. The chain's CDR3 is CATRGLAGTGELFF. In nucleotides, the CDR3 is TGTGCCACCCGCGGACTAGCGGGGACCGGGGAGCTGTTTTTT.

CDR3 sequence (DNA): TGTGCCACCAGTGATTCCACCGGGACAGGGGTTTATGATGAAAAACTGTTTTTT. Translated, it gives CATSDSTGTGVYDEKLFF. This sequence joins TRBV24-1 and TRBJ1-4; 10 positions match TRBD1. Germline CDR1 reads KGHDR; CDR2 reads SFDVKD. Losses at the gene ends were 2 bases for V and 6 bases for J; bases not matched to a gene: 11. The CDR3 sequence is 18 residues long.

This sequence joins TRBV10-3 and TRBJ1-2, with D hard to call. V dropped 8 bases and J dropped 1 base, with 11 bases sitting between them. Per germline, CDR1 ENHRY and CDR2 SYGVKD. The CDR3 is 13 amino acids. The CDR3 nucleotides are TGTGCCATCGGGCAGCGGAATAACTATGGCTACACCTTC. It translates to CAIGQRNNYGYTF.

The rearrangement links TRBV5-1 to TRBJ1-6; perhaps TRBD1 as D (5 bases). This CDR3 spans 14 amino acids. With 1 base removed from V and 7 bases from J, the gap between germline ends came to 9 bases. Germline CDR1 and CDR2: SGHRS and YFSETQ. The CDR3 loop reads CASSLPGRNSPLHF. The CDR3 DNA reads TGCGCCAGCAGCTTGCCAGGGCGCAATTCACCCCTCCACTTT.

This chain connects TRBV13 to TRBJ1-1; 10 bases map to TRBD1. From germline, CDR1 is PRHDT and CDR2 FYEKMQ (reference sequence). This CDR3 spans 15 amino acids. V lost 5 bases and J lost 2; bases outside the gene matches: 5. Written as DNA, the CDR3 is TGTGCCAGCAGCACCCGGGACAGGGGAAACACTGAAGCTTTCTTT. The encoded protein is CASSTRDRGNTEAFF.

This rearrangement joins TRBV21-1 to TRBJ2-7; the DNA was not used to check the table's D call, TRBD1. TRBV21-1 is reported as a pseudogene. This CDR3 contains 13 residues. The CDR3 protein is CASSRGQGHEQYF. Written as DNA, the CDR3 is TGTGCCAGCAGCAGGGGACAGGGCCACGAGCAGTACTTC.

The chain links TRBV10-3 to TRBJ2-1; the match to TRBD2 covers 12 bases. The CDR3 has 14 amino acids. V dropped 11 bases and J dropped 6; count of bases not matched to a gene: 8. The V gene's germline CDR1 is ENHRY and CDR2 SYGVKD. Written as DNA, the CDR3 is TGTGCCGTCCAAACTAGCGGGGGGACCAATGAGCAGTTCTTC. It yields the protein CAVQTSGGTNEQFF.

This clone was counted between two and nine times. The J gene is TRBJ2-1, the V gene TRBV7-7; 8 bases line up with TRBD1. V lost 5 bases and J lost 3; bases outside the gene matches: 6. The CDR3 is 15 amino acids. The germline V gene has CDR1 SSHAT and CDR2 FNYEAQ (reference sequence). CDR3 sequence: CASSRGQALYNEQFF. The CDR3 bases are TGTGCCAGCAGCAGGGGACAGGCCCTCTACAATGAGCAGTTCTTC.

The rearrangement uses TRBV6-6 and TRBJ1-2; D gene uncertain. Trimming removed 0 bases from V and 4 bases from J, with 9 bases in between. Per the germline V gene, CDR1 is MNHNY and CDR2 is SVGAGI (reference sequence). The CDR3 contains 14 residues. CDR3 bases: TGTGCCAGCAGTTACTCGGAGGGCGGCTATGGCTACACCTTC. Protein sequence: CASSYSEGGYGYTF.

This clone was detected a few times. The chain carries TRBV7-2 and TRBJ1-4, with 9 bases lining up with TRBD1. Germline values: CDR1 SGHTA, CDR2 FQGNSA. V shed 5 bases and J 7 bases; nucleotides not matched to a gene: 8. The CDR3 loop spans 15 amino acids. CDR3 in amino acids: CASSTTGGRGEKLFF. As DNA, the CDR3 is TGTGCCAGCAGCACAACAGGGGGCAGAGGTGAAAAACTGTTTTTT.

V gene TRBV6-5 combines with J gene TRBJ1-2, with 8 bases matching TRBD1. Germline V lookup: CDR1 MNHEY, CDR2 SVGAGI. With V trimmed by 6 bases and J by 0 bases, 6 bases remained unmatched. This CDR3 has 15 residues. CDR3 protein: CASRMQGAPNYGYTF. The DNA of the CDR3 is TGTGCCAGCAGAATGCAGGGGGCTCCTAACTATGGCTACACCTTC.

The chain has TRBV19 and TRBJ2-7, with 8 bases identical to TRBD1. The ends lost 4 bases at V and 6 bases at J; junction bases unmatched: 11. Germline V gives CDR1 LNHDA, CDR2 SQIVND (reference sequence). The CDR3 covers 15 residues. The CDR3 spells CASSNTGTGPSEQYF. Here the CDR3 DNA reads TGTGCCAGTAGTAACACCGGGACAGGCCCTTCCGAGCAGTACTTC.

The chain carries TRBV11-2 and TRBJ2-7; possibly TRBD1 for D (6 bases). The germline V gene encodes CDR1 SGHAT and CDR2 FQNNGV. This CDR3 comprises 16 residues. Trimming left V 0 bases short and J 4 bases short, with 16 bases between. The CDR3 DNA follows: TGTGCCAGCAGCTTAGAAGTGGCAGGGGCCTTTTACGAGCAGTACTTC. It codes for CASSLEVAGAFYEQYF.

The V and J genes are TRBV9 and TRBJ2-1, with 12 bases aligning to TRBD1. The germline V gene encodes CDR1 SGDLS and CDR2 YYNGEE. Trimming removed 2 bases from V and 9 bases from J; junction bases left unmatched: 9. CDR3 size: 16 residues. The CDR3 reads CASSVLGTGGRGEQFF. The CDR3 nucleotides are TGTGCCAGCAGCGTCCTCGGGACAGGGGGCCGGGGTGAGCAGTTCTTC.

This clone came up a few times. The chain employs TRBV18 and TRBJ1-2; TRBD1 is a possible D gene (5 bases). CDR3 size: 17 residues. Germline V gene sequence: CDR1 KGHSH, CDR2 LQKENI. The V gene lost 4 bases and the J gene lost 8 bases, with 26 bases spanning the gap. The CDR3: CASSLQSFRTGGGGYTF. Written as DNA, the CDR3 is TGTGCCAGCTCACTGCAATCGTTTCGGACGGGGGGAGGAGGCTACACCTTC.

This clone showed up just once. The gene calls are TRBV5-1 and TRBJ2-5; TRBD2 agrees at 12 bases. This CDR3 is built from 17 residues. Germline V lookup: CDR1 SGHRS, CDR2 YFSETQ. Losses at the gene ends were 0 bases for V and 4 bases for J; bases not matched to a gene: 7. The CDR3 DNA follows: TGCGCCAGCAGCTTGGTGTCTACTAGCGGGGGGAGAGAGACCCAGTACTTC. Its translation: CASSLVSTSGGRETQYF.

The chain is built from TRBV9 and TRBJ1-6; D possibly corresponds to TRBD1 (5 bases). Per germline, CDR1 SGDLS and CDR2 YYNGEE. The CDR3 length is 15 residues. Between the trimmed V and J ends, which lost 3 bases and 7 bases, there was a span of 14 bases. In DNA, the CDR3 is TGTGCCAGCAGCGAGGGGTCGGCAGTGAATTCACCCCTCCACTTT. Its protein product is CASSEGSAVNSPLHF.

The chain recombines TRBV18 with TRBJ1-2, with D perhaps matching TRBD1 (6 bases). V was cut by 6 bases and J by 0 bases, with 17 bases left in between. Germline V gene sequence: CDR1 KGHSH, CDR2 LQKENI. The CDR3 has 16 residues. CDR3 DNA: TGTGCCAGCTCGGGACAAAGGGGGACCGCTAACTATGGCTACACCTTC. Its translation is CASSGQRGTANYGYTF.

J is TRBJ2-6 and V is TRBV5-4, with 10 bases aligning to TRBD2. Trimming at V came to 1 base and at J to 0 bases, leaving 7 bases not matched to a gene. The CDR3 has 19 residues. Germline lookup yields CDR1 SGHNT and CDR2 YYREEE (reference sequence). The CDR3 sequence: CASSLPASGGASGANVLTF. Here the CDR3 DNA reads TGTGCCAGCAGCTTGCCGGCTAGCGGGGGAGCCTCTGGGGCCAACGTCCTGACTTTC.

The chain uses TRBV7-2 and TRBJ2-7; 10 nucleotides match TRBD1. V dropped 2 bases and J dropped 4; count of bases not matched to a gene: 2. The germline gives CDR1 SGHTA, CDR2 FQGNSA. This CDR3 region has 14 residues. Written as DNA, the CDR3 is TGTGCCAGCAGCTTAAAGGGACAGGGGTACGAGCAGTACTTC. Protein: CASSLKGQGYEQYF.

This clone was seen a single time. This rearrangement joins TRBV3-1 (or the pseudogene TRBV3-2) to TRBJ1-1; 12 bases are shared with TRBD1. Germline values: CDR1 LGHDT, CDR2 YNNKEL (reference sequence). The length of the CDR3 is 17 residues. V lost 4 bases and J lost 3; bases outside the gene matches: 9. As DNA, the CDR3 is TGTGCCAGCAGCCCCGGGACAGGGGGCGGGGTTTACACTGAAGCTTTCTTT. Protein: CASSPGTGGGVYTEAFF.

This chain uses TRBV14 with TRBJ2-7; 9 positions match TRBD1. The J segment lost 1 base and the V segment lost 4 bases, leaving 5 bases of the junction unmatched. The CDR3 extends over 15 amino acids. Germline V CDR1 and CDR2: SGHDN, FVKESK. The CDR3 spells CASSLGQGPSYEQYF. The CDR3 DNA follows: TGTGCCAGCAGCCTCGGACAGGGGCCTTCCTACGAGCAGTACTTC.

CDR3 sequence: CASSLPPGQGNEKLFF. The CDR3 DNA sequence: TGTGCCAGCAGCTTACCACCGGGACAGGGTAATGAAAAACTGTTTTTT. The V and J genes are TRBV7-2 and TRBJ1-4, with 9 bases lining up with TRBD1. This CDR3 region has 16 residues. Germline CDR1 SGHTA, CDR2 FQGNSA. V shed 2 bases, J shed 4 bases, and the junction held 5 bases outside the gene matches.

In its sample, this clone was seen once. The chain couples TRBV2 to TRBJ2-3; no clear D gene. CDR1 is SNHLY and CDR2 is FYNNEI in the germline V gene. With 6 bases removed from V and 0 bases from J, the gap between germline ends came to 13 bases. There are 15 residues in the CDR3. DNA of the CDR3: TGTGCCAGCAGAGGTAGCTTAGTCAGCACAGATACGCAGTATTTT. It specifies CASRGSLVSTDTQYF. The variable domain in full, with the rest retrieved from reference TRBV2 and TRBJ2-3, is EPEVTQTPSHQVTQMGQEVILRCVPISNHLYFYWYRQILGQKVEFLVSFYNNEISEKSEIFDDQFSVERPDGSNFTLKIRSTKLEDSAMYFCASRGSLVSTDTQYFGPGTRLTVL.

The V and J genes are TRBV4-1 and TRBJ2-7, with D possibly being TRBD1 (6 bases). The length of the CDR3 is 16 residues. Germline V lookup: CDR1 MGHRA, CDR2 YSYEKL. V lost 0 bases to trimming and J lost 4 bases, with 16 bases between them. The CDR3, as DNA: TGCGCCAGCAGCCAAGACAGAACAGGGATTCTGTACGAGCAGTACTTC. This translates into CASSQDRTGILYEQYF.

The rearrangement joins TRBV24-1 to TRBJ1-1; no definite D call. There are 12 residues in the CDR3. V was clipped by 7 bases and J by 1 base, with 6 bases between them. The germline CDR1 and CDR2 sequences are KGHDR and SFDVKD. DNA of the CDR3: TGTGCCACCAGCGGAGGGAACACTGAAGCTTTCTTT. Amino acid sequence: CATSGGNTEAFF.

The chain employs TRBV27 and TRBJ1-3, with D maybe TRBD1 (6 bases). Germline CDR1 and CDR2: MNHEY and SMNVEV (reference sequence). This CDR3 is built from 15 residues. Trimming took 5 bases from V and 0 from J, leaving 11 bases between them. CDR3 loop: CASSLQGTSGNTIYF. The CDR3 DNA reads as TGTGCCAGCAGTCTCCAGGGGACCTCTGGAAACACCATATATTTT.